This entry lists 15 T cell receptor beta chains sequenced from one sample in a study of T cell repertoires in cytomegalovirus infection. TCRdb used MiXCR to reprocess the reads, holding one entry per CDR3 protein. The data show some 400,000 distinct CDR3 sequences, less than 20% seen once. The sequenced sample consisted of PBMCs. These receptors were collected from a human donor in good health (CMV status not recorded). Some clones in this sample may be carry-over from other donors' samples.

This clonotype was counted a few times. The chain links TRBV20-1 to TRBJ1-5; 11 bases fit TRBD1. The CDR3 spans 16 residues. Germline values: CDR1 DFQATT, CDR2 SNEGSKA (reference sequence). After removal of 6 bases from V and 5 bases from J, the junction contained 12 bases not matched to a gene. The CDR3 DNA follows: TGCAGTGCGCAACCAGGACAGGGGGCGGGGTATCAGCCCCAGCATTTT. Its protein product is CSAQPGQGAGYQPQHF.

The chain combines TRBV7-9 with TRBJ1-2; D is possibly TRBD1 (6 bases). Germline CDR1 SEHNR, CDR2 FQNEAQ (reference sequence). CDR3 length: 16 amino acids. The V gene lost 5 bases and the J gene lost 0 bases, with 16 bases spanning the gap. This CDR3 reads CASSRTVGPTNYGYTF. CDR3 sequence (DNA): TGTGCCAGCAGCCGGACAGTGGGGCCAACTAACTATGGCTACACCTTC.

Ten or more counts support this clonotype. CDR3 DNA: TGTGCCAGCAGCCGAATTACAGGGGTCAATTCACCCCTCCACTTT. It is translated as CASSRITGVNSPLHF. The chain has TRBV7-2 and TRBJ1-6, with 7 bases fitting TRBD1. The CDR3 length is 15 residues. Germline V lookup: CDR1 SGHTA, CDR2 FQGNSA. Losses at the gene ends were 5 bases for V and 7 bases for J; bases not matched to a gene: 8. The full variable domain, with the rest looked up from reference TRBV7-2 and TRBJ1-6, is GAGVSQSPSNKVTEKGKDVELRCDPISGHTALYWYRQSLGQGLEFLIYFQGNSAPDKSGLPSDRFSAERTGGSVSTLTIQRTQQEDSAVYLCASSRITGVNSPLHFGNGTRLTVT.

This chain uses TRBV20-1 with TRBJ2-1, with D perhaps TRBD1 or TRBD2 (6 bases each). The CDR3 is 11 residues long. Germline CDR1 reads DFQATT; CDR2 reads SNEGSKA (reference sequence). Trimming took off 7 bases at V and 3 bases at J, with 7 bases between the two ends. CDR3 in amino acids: CSEGGYNEQFF. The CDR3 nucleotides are TGCAGTGAGGGGGGCTACAATGAGCAGTTCTTC.

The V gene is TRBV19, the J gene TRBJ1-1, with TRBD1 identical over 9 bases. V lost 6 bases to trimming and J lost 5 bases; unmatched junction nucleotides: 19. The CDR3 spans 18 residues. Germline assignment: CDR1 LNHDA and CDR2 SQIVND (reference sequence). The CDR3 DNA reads TGTGCCAGTAGGCACATGACAGGGGGATGGACATGGGGTACTGAAGCTTTCTTT. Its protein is CASRHMTGGWTWGTEAFF.

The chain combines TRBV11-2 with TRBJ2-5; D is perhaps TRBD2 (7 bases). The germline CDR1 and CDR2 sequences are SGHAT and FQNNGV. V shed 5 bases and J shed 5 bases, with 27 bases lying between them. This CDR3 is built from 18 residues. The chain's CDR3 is CASSQGGPSGARWETQYF. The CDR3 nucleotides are TGTGCCAGCAGCCAAGGGGGTCCTAGCGGAGCAAGGTGGGAGACCCAGTACTTC.

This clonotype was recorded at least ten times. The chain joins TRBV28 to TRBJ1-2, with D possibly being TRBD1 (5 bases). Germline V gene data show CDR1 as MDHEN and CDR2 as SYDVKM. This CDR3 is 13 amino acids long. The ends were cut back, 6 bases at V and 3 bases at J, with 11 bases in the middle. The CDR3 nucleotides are TGTGCCAGCAGCCTACAGGCGTACTATGGCTACACCTTC. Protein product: CASSLQAYYGYTF.

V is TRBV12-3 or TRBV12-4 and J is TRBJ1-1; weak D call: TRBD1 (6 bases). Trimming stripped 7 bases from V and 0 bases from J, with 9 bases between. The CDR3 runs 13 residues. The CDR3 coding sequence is TGTGCCAGCAATGGACAGATGAACACTGAAGCTTTCTTT. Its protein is CASNGQMNTEAFF.

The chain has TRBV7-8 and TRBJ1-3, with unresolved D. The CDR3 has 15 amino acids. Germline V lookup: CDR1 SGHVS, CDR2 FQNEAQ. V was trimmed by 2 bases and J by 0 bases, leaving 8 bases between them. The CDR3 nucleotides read TGTGCCAGCAGCTTACAATTCGACTCTGGAAACACCATATATTTT. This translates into CASSLQFDSGNTIYF.

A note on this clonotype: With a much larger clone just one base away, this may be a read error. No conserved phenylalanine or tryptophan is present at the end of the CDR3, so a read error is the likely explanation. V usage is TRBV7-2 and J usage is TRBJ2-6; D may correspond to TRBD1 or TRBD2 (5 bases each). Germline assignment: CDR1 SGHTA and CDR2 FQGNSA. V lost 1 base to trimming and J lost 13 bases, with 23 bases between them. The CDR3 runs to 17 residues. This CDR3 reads CASSLDPPGRRRQVLTY. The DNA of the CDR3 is TGTGCCAGCAGCTTAGACCCACCGGGACGTAGACGCCAGGTCCTGACTTAC.

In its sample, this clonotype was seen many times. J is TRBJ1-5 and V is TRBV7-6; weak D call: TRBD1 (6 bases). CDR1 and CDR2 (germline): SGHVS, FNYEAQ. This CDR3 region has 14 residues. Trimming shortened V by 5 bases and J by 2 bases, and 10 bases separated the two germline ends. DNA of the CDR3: TGTGCCAGCAGCGCAGGGGTTGGCAATCAGCCCCAGCATTTT. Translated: CASSAGVGNQPQHF.

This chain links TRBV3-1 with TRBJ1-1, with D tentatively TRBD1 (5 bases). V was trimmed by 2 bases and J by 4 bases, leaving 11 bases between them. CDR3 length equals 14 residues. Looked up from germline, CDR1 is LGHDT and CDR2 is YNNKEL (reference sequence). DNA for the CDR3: TGTGCCAGCAGCCAAACGGGCGGGGGCACTGAAGCTTTCTTT. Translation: CASSQTGGGTEAFF.

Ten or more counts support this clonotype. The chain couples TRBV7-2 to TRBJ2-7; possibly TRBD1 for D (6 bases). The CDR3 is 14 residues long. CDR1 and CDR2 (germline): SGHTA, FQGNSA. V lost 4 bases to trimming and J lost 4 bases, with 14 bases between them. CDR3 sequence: CASSSRDKWYEQYF. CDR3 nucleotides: TGTGCCAGCAGCTCCCGGGACAAATGGTACGAGCAGTACTTC.

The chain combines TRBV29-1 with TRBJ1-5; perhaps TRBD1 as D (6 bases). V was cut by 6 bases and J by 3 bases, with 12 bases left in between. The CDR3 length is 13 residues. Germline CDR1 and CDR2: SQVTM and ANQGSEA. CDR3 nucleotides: TGCAGCGTGGGCTGGGGGGCCAATCAGCCCCAGCATTTT. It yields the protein CSVGWGANQPQHF.

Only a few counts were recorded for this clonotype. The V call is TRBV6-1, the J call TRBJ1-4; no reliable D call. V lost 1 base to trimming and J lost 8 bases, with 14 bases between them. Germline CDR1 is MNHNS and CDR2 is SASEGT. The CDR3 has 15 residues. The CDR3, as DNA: TGTGCCAGCAGTGAAGTCCCCCCCTCGCGCGAAAAACTGTTTTTT. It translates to CASSEVPPSREKLFF.